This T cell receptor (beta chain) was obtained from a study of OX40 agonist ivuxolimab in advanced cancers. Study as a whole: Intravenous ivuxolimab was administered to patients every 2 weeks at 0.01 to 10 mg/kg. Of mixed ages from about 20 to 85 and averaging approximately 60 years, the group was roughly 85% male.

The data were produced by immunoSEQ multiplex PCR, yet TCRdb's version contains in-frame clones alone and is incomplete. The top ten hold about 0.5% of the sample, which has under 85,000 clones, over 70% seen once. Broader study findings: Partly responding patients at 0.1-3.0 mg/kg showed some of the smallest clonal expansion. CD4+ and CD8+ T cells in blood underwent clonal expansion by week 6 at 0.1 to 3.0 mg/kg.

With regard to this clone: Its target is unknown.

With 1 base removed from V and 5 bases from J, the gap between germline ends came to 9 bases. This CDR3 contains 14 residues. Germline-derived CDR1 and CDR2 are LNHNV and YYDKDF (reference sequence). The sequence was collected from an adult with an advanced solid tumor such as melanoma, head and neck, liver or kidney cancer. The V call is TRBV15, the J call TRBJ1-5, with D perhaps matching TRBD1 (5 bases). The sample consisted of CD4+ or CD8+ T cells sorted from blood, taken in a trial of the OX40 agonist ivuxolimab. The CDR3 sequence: CATSRGGGDQPQHF. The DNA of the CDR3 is TGTGCCACCAGCAGAGGCGGAGGGGATCAGCCCCAGCATTTT.